This TCR beta chain was found in a study of cytomegalovirus exposure and HLA in healthy donors. General study points: Previously analyzed data showed that most TCR beta V segments were productive at a frequency of about 87% or about 30%. It was in a later analysis that TCR association rates were seen to vary by HLA locus, highest for DRB1 and lowest for HLA-C. Among TCR sequences, most were rare, though some public TCRs appeared in many donors.

The study ran its PCR with 60 Vbeta and 13 Jbeta primers. Profiled with immunoSEQ multiplex PCR; TCRdb holds only in-frame clones, not every one. The data hold around 120,000 clones, with roughly 80% observed a single time. In the case of this clone: Its antigen is unidentified.

CDR3 size: 15 residues. Trimming took 0 bases from V and 1 from J, leaving 10 bases between them. Germline CDR1 reads SGHNT; CDR2 reads YYREEE (reference sequence). These donors counted as nominally healthy when sampled, but unrecorded immune exposures were likely. The chain has TRBV5-4 and TRBJ2-5; perhaps TRBD1 as D (5 bases). Specimen: PBMCs. The sequence was obtained from a woman aged 40 to 55 in good health and CMV-seropositive. The CDR3 protein is CASSLAQGPQETQYF. Written as DNA, the CDR3 is TGTGCCAGCAGCTTGGCCCAGGGCCCCCAAGAGACCCAGTACTTC.